This T cell receptor beta chain stems from a study of blood T cell repertoires in COVID-19. The repertoire was sequenced with immunoSEQ multiplex PCR; TCRdb's copy has only in-frame clones and lacks some. The table records 75,000 to 100,000 clones, about 90% of them present only once. The specimen sequenced was peripheral blood. The TCR sequence derives from a human donor with acute or convalescent COVID-19. The donor label of this sample is uncertain.

The DNA for the CDR3 is TGTGCCAGCAGTTCCCCCGGGGGAGCCTACGAGCAGTACTTC. Protein: CASSSPGGAYEQYF. The chain is built from TRBV6-2 or TRBV6-3 and TRBJ2-7; possible D gene TRBD2, 6 bases. The V gene's germline CDR1 is MNHEY and CDR2 SVGEGT. Trimming stripped 4 bases from V and 2 bases from J, with 12 bases between. The CDR3 totals 14 residues.